Below are 28 T cell receptor beta chains sequenced from a single sample in a study of shared clonotypes between healthy human individuals. Data came from immunoSEQ multiplex PCR; TCRdb stores just in-frame clones and leaves some out. The sample lists approximately 2,300,000 clones; just under 95% were seen once. Material for sequencing was naive CD4+ T cells from PBMCs. Regarding subset: CD45RA+ positively selected. These receptors all come from a man in his late teens or twenties in good health. Some clones in this sample may be carry-over from other donors' samples.

The gene calls are TRBV28 and TRBJ2-3; D is possibly TRBD1 (5 bases). Germline CDR1 MDHEN, CDR2 SYDVKM. Trimming removed 2 bases at V and 4 bases at J, with 7 bases between. The CDR3 is 13 amino acids. The CDR3 DNA reads as TGTGCCAGCAGTTTAGACAGATCAGATACGCAGTATTTT. Residues: CASSLDRSDTQYF.

This chain joins TRBV29-1 and TRBJ1-4; TRBD1 agrees at 7 bases. V lost 0 bases, J lost 14 bases, and 9 bases stayed unmatched. The CDR3 covers 13 residues. From germline, CDR1 is SQVTM and CDR2 ANQGSEA. CDR3 nucleotides: TGCAGCGTTGAAGACAAAGACAGGGAAAGGCTGTTTTTT. Translating gives CSVEDKDRERLFF.

This clone showed up just a few times. Other DNA sequences in this specimen translate into the identical CDR3. The V call is TRBV2, the J call TRBJ1-5; D remains unclear. The length of the CDR3 is 13 residues. Germline V lookup: CDR1 SNHLY, CDR2 FYNNEI. V shed 2 bases and J shed 4 bases, with 6 bases lying between them. Written as DNA, the CDR3 is TGTGCCAGCAGTGAATGGAGTAATCAGCCCCAGCATTTT. This codes for CASSEWSNQPQHF.

This clone was observed once. Within the sample, other DNA sequences also encode this same CDR3. The chain has TRBV5-1 and TRBJ2-1, with D tentatively TRBD2 (5 bases). Between the trimmed V and J ends, which lost 0 bases and 1 base, there was a span of 5 bases. This CDR3 is built from 14 residues. Germline V gene lookup returns CDR1 SGHRS and CDR2 YFSETQ. The CDR3 bases are TGCGCCAGCAGCTTGGAGCGGTCCTACAATGAGCAGTTCTTC. Amino acids: CASSLERSYNEQFF.

A single count supports this clone. This chain uses TRBV28 with TRBJ2-2; 8 nucleotides align to TRBD1. V dropped 4 bases and J dropped 5; count of bases not matched to a gene: 9. CDR1 MDHEN and CDR2 SYDVKM come from the germline V gene. The CDR3 runs to 16 residues. The CDR3 here is CASSSHGQGRTGELFF. The CDR3 bases are TGTGCCAGCAGTTCTCATGGACAGGGAAGGACCGGGGAGCTGTTTTTT.

V gene TRBV21-1 combines with J gene TRBJ1-1; TRBD1, the D gene given by the table, was not confirmed from the DNA. TRBV21-1 represents a pseudogene. The length of the CDR3 is 16 residues. The CDR3 DNA is TGTGCCAGCAGCCCAAGAGGAAGGGGGCGTGGGACTGAAGCTTTCTTT. This sequence encodes CASSPRGRGRGTEAFF.

This clone has just one count. The rearrangement joins TRBV5-1 to TRBJ2-4; D is ambiguous. V lost 0 bases, J lost 2 bases, and 3 bases lay in between. Germline assignment: CDR1 SGHRS and CDR2 YFSETQ. CDR3 length equals 13 residues. The CDR3 is CASSLGTKNIQYF. DNA for the CDR3: TGCGCCAGCAGCTTGGGCACCAAAAACATTCAGTACTTC.

V usage is TRBV7-6 and J usage is TRBJ2-5, with D possibly being TRBD2 (5 bases). With 3 bases removed from V and 2 bases from J, the gap between germline ends came to 13 bases. Germline V CDR1 and CDR2: SGHVS, FNYEAQ. This CDR3 comprises 15 residues. The DNA for the CDR3 is TGTGCCAGCAGCTTGGTCGGGTCGGGGCAAGAGACCCAGTACTTC. As protein: CASSLVGSGQETQYF.

This sequence joins TRBV4-1 and TRBJ2-1; 9 bases align to TRBD2. J was trimmed by 2 bases and V by 1 base; bases with no gene match: 9. CDR1 MGHRA and CDR2 YSYEKL come from the germline V gene. There are 18 residues in the CDR3. The CDR3 nucleotides read TGCGCCAGCAGCCAAGGGTCACTTAGCGGGAGAACCTACAATGAGCAGTTCTTC. Its protein is CASSQGSLSGRTYNEQFF.

The chain uses TRBV7-9 and TRBJ1-5; 8 nucleotides align to TRBD1. CDR3 length equals 17 residues. The germline CDR1 and CDR2 sequences are SEHNR and FQNEAQ (reference sequence). V lost 5 bases and J lost 4; bases outside the gene matches: 13. Here the CDR3 reads CASSPPGTGVVNQPQHF. The CDR3 DNA follows: TGTGCCAGCAGCCCACCCGGGACAGGCGTGGTTAATCAGCCCCAGCATTTT.

This rearrangement joins TRBV28 to TRBJ2-3, with 7 bases identical to TRBD1. CDR1 and CDR2 from the germline V gene are MDHEN and SYDVKM. CDR3 length: 15 residues. Unmatched junction bases numbered 6, after V lost 2 bases and J lost 4 bases. CDR3 region: CASSLADRVADTQYF. The CDR3, as DNA: TGTGCCAGCAGTTTAGCTGACAGGGTGGCAGATACGCAGTATTTT.

J is TRBJ1-3 and V is TRBV5-1, with unresolved D. Trimming took off 3 bases at V and 4 bases at J, with 14 bases between the two ends. The CDR3 covers 15 residues. Germline CDR1 and CDR2: SGHRS and YFSETQ. CDR3 sequence: CASSSEPGLGNTIYF. CDR3 DNA sequence: TGCGCCAGCAGCTCCGAGCCGGGCCTAGGAAACACCATATATTTT. The full variable domain, rest sourced from reference TRBV5-1 and TRBJ1-3, is KAGVTQTPRYLIKTRGQQVTLSCSPISGHRSVSWYQQTPGQGLQFLFEYFSETQRNKGNFPGRFSGRQFSNSRSEMNVSTLELGDSALYLCASSSEPGLGNTIYFGEGSWLTVV.

Of note for this clone: The sample contains more than one DNA sequence encoding this CDR3. The V call is TRBV5-1, the J call TRBJ2-1, with 9 bases identical to TRBD2. The length of the CDR3 is 15 residues. With 3 bases clipped from V and 1 base from J, the junction kept 2 bases outside the gene matches. Germline CDR1 SGHRS, CDR2 YFSETQ. CDR3 region: CASSSLAGSYNEQFF. For the CDR3, the DNA is TGCGCCAGCAGCTCACTAGCGGGTTCCTACAATGAGCAGTTCTTC.

This clone has only a few counts. In the same sample, other DNA sequences code for this CDR3. V is TRBV25-1 and J is TRBJ1-1; D is uncertain. The CDR3 is 14 amino acids. Trimming shortened V by 2 bases and J by 1 base, and 8 bases separated the two germline ends. Germline values: CDR1 MGHDK, CDR2 SYGVNS. The CDR3: CASSEAYTNTEAFF. CDR3 in DNA: TGTGCCAGCAGTGAAGCATATACGAACACTGAAGCTTTCTTT.

The chain is built from TRBV7-2 and TRBJ2-5, with D unclear. V dropped 3 bases and J dropped 2 bases, with 16 bases sitting between them. The germline V gene has CDR1 SGHTA and CDR2 FQGNSA. The CDR3 is made up of 16 amino acids. CDR3 coding DNA: TGTGCCAGCAGCTTCAATCGTAATCCCAGTCAAGAGACCCAGTACTTC. This translates into CASSFNRNPSQETQYF.

CDR3 nucleotide sequence: TGCGCCAGCAGTCGGCGGATCCAAGAGACCCAGTACTTC. Amino acids: CASSRRIQETQYF. The chain carries TRBV5-1 and TRBJ2-5; D ambiguous. Per the germline V gene, CDR1 is SGHRS and CDR2 is YFSETQ. The CDR3 has 13 amino acids. Trimming left V 5 bases short and J 1 base short, with 9 bases between.

The V call is TRBV5-1, the J call TRBJ1-1; TRBD1 matches at 8 bases. CDR1 and CDR2 from the germline V gene are SGHRS and YFSETQ. The CDR3 spans 17 residues. With 7 bases clipped from V and 3 bases from J, the junction kept 17 bases outside the gene matches. The CDR3 bases are TGCGCCAGCTCCCTGGGACCTCAGGGGGCGGAGGACACTGAAGCTTTCTTT. Its translation is CASSLGPQGAEDTEAFF.

With regard to this clone: The junction differs from germline at one of its ends, possibly a read error. The V gene is TRBV2, the J gene TRBJ2-7; 8 nucleotides match TRBD2. The CDR3 sequence is 14 residues long. Germline lookup yields CDR1 SNHLY and CDR2 FYNNEI. The DNA of the CDR3 is TGTGCCAGCAGGGAAGCGGGAGCGTCCTACGAGCAGTACTTC. Residues: CASREAGASYEQYF.

This chain joins TRBV19 and TRBJ1-5; maybe TRBD1 (6 bases). The germline V gene encodes CDR1 LNHDA and CDR2 SQIVND (reference sequence). Deletions cut 1 base from V and 3 bases from J, with 13 bases between. The CDR3 extends over 16 amino acids. The CDR3 loop is CASSIAVDSLNQPQHF. The CDR3 DNA follows: TGTGCCAGTAGTATAGCAGTGGACAGTCTCAATCAGCCCCAGCATTTT. The full variable domain, completed using reference TRBV19 and TRBJ1-5, is DGGITQSPKYLFRKEGQNVTLSCEQNLNHDAMYWYRQDPGQGLRLIYYSQIVNDFQKGDIAEGYSVSREKKESFPLTVTSAQKNPTAFYLCASSIAVDSLNQPQHFGDGTRLSIL.

Concerning this clone itself: One end of the junction fails to match germline, which may point to a read error. This rearrangement joins TRBV7-2 to TRBJ2-2; 9 bases are shared with TRBD1. The CDR3 is 17 amino acids. Looked up from germline, CDR1 is SGHTA and CDR2 is FQGNSA. This CDR3 is CASNLGDRVRSTGELFF. The CDR3 DNA follows: TGTGCCAGCAACTTAGGGGACAGGGTCCGTTCGACCGGGGAGCTGTTTTTT.

This sequence joins TRBV7-9 and TRBJ2-7; the D gene is possibly TRBD2 (6 bases). From germline, CDR1 is SEHNR and CDR2 FQNEAQ (reference sequence). Between the trimmed V and J ends, which lost 3 bases and 2 bases, there was a span of 11 bases. The CDR3 is 14 amino acids. The DNA for the CDR3 is TGTGCCAGCAGCTTGGGAAGCGGGCCCTACGAGCAGTACTTC. It translates to CASSLGSGPYEQYF. Drawing the rest from reference TRBV7-9 and TRBJ2-7, the complete variable domain is DTGVSQNPRHKITKRGQNVTFRCDPISEHNRLYWYRQTLGQGPEFLTYFQNEAQLEKSRLLSDRFSAERPKGSFSTLEIQRTEQGDSAMYLCASSLGSGPYEQYFGPGTRLTVT.

This clone has a single count. The J gene is TRBJ2-2, the V gene TRBV18, with D perhaps given as TRBD1 or TRBD2 (6 bases each). CDR3 length: 15 residues. Trimming cost V 2 bases and J 4 bases, with 11 bases left between them. Germline CDR1 and CDR2: KGHSH and LQKENI. CDR3 sequence reads: CASSPLGGSTGELFF. DNA of the CDR3: TGTGCCAGCTCACCATTGGGGGGCAGCACCGGGGAGCTGTTTTTT.

The chain combines TRBV18 with TRBJ1-5; 7 bases fit TRBD1. CDR1 KGHSH and CDR2 LQKENI come from the germline V gene. The length of the CDR3 is 15 residues. J lost 0 bases, V lost 4 bases, and 3 bases had no gene match. The CDR3 nucleotides read TGTGCCAGCTCACGGACAGGAAATAGCAATCAGCCCCAGCATTTT. Its translation is CASSRTGNSNQPQHF.

The chain combines TRBV5-1 with TRBJ1-2; D is perhaps TRBD1 (5 bases). This CDR3 comprises 13 residues. The germline gives CDR1 SGHRS, CDR2 YFSETQ. V lost 4 bases, J lost 6 bases, and 13 bases lay in between. The CDR3 DNA reads as TGCGCCAGCAGCGGGGGAGTTGGAAATGGCTACACCTTC. It specifies CASSGGVGNGYTF.

The chain uses TRBV7-2 and TRBJ2-1, with 13 bases identical to TRBD2. Trimming cost V 1 base and J 7 bases; bases outside gene matches: 4. The CDR3 runs 16 residues. Germline CDR1 reads SGHTA; CDR2 reads FQGNSA. CDR3 DNA: TGTGCCAGCAGCTTAGGGACTAGCGGGAGAGGTAATGAGCAGTTCTTC. This sequence encodes CASSLGTSGRGNEQFF.

The sample holds one count of this clone. The chain is built from TRBV27 and TRBJ1-2; D is perhaps TRBD1 (6 bases). Germline V lookup: CDR1 MNHEY, CDR2 SMNVEV (reference sequence). The ends were cut back, 7 bases at V and 0 bases at J, with 9 bases in the middle. The CDR3 consists of 13 residues. CDR3 bases: TGTGCCAGCAAGGCAGGGGCTAACTATGGCTACACCTTC. Amino acids: CASKAGANYGYTF.

The chain is built from TRBV28 and TRBJ1-4; possible D gene TRBD1, 6 bases. The CDR3 extends over 16 amino acids. V lost 5 bases and J lost 8, with 21 bases in between. CDR1 and CDR2 from the germline V gene are MDHEN and SYDVKM. CDR3 nucleotide sequence: TGTGCCAGCAGTCTTGGCGGAGGGGGAGGTTTGGAAAAACTGTTTTTT. Its translation is CASSLGGGGGLEKLFF.

J is TRBJ1-2 and V is TRBV4-1; TRBD1 matches at 7 bases. The trim removed 7 bases at V and 6 bases at J, leaving 8 bases unmatched. The CDR3 sequence is 13 residues long. The V gene's germline CDR1 is MGHRA and CDR2 YSYEKL. Here the CDR3 reads CASTHDRDDGYTF. The CDR3 region has the DNA TGCGCCAGCACCCACGACAGGGACGATGGCTACACCTTC.